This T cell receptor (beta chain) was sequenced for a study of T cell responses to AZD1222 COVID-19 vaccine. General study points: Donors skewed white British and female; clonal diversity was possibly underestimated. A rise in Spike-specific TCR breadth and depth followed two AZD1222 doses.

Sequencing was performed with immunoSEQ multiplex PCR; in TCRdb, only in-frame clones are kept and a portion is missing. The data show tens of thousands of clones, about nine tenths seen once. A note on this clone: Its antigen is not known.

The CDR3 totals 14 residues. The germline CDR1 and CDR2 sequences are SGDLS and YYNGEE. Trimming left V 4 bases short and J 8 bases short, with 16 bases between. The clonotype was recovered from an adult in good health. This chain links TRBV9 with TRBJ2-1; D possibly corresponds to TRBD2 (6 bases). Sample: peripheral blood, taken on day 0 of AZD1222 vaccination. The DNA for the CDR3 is TGTGCCAGCAGCATAAGACTAGTGCCGTATGAGCAGTTCTTC. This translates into CASSIRLVPYEQFF. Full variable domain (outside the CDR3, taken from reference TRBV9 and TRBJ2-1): DSGVTQTPKHLITATGQRVTLRCSPRSGDLSVYWYQQSLDQGLQFLIQYYNGEERAKGNILERFSAQQFPDLHSELNLSSLELGDSALYFCASSIRLVPYEQFFGPGTRLTVL.